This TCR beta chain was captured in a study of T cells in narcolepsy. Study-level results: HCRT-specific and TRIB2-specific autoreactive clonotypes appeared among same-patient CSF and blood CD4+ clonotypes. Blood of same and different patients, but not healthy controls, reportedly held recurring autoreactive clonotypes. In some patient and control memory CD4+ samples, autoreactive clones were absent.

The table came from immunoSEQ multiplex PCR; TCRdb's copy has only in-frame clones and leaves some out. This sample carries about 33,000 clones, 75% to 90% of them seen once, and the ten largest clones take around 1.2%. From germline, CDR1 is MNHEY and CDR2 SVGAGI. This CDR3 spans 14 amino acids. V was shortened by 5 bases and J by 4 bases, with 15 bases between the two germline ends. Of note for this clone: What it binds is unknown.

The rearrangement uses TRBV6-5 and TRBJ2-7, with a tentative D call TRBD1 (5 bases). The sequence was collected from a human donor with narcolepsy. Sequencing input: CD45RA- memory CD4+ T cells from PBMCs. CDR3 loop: CASSVVRGGYEQYF. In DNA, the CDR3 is TGTGCCAGCAGTGTCGTTAGGGGCGGATACGAGCAGTACTTC.